Presented here are 10 T cell receptor beta chains from one specimen sequenced in a study of cytomegalovirus exposure and HLA in healthy donors. The PCR contained 60 Vbeta and 13 Jbeta primers. Produced via immunoSEQ multiplex PCR; TCRdb's table is partial and in-frame only. The top ten clones hold around 2.4% of a sample with around 140,000 clones, around 82% of them seen once. What was sequenced was PBMCs. The receptor source for this set is a young woman in good health and CMV-seropositive.

The chain uses TRBV2 and TRBJ1-5, with D maybe TRBD1 (6 bases). Germline V gene sequence: CDR1 SNHLY, CDR2 FYNNEI. The CDR3 extends over 16 amino acids. Trimming shortened V by 4 bases and J by 6 bases, and 19 bases separated the two germline ends. In DNA, the CDR3 is TGTGCCAGCAGTGGCAACAGGGAGCCGTTTGGTCAGCCCCAGCATTTT. Its translation: CASSGNREPFGQPQHF.

The J gene is TRBJ2-2, the V gene TRBV10-1, with D possibly TRBD1 on 6 matching bases. The V gene lost 8 bases and the J gene lost 0 bases, with 10 bases spanning the gap. This CDR3 has 14 residues. CDR1 WNHNN and CDR2 SYGVQD come from the germline V gene (reference sequence). The CDR3 protein is CASGGDANTGELFF. In DNA form, the CDR3 reads TGCGCCAGCGGGGGCGACGCGAACACCGGGGAGCTGTTTTTT.

J is TRBJ2-7 and V is TRBV6-5; TRBD1 agrees at 9 bases. The ends lost 4 bases at V and 5 bases at J; junction bases unmatched: 9. The CDR3 spans 15 residues. Germline V gene lookup returns CDR1 MNHEY and CDR2 SVGAGI. The CDR3 sequence: CASSSPGQGAHEQYF. CDR3 in DNA: TGTGCCAGCAGTTCCCCGGGACAGGGTGCCCACGAGCAGTACTTC.

This clone was seen a few times. The CDR3 sequence: CASSDSSVSYNEQFF. CDR3 coding DNA: TGTGCCAGCAGTGACTCGTCGGTTTCCTACAATGAGCAGTTCTTC. The chain employs TRBV6-4 and TRBJ2-1, with D unresolved. Trimming pared 0 bases from V and 1 base from J, leaving 7 bases between. The germline gives CDR1 MRHNA, CDR2 SNTAGT. The CDR3 covers 15 residues.

This chain connects TRBV5-1 to TRBJ2-7, with TRBD2 matching over 10 bases. Per germline, CDR1 SGHRS and CDR2 YFSETQ. The CDR3 consists of 15 residues. V lost 7 bases to trimming and J lost 6 bases; unmatched junction nucleotides: 13. CDR3 in DNA: TGCGCCAGCTCGGGGCGTACCGGGACTAGCGCCGAGCAGTACTTC. Amino acid sequence: CASSGRTGTSAEQYF.

J is TRBJ1-2 and V is TRBV7-9, with D unresolved. The V gene's germline CDR1 is SEHNR and CDR2 FQNEAQ (reference sequence). The CDR3 sequence is 13 residues long. V dropped 4 bases and J dropped 4 bases, with 10 bases sitting between them. CDR3 residues: CASSSAKPYGYTF. The CDR3 DNA sequence: TGTGCCAGCAGCTCTGCTAAGCCCTATGGCTACACCTTC.

This chain uses TRBV5-1 with TRBJ2-5, with 9 positions matching TRBD1. Germline assignment: CDR1 SGHRS and CDR2 YFSETQ. The trim removed 3 bases at V and 4 bases at J, leaving 10 bases unmatched. There are 16 residues in the CDR3. The DNA of the CDR3 is TGCGCCAGCAGCTCGCCAAGACAGGGGGTCTCAGAGACCCAGTACTTC. Translating it yields CASSSPRQGVSETQYF.

The chain links TRBV27 to TRBJ2-2, with TRBD2 as a possible D gene (6 bases). Germline loops: CDR1 MNHEY, CDR2 SMNVEV (reference sequence). This CDR3 spans 14 amino acids. Trimming pared 5 bases from V and 4 bases from J, leaving 11 bases between. In DNA, the CDR3 is TGTGCCAGCAGTGGGGGGTTGGGCACCGGGGAGCTGTTTTTT. Translation: CASSGGLGTGELFF.

The chain joins TRBV5-1 to TRBJ2-6, with D tentatively TRBD2 (5 bases). Trimming took 2 bases from V and 0 from J, leaving 9 bases between them. The CDR3 consists of 16 residues. The germline V gene encodes CDR1 SGHRS and CDR2 YFSETQ. CDR3 coding DNA: TGCGCCAGCAGCTTCGGACTTCTCTCTGGGGCCAACGTCCTGACTTTC. It specifies CASSFGLLSGANVLTF.

The V gene is TRBV14, the J gene TRBJ1-2; D ambiguous. The V and J ends lost 1 base and 2 bases respectively, with 14 bases between them. Germline loops: CDR1 SGHDN, CDR2 FVKESK. The CDR3 extends over 16 amino acids. As DNA, the CDR3 is TGTGCCAGCAGCCAAGGCGCCGGCAGCGGCAACTATGGCTACACCTTC. Translated, it gives CASSQGAGSGNYGYTF.